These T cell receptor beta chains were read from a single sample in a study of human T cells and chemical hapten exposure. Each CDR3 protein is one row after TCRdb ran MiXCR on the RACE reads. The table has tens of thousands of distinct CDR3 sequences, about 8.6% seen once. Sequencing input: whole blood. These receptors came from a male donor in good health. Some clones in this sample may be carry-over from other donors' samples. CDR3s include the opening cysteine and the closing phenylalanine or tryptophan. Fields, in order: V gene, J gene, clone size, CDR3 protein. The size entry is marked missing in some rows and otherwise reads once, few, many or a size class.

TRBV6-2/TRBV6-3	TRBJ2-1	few	CASSYLDYHEQFF
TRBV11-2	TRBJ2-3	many	CASSELAQPTDTQYF
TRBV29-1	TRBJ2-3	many	CSVAGGGLTDTQYF
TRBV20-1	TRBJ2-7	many	CSARGYDSYEQYF
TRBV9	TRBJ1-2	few	CASSVAAQGNGYTF
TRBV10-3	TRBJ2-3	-	CAISESSRTGTADTQYF
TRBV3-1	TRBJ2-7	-	CASSQEGTQSHF
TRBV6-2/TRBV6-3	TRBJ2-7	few	CASSLAGAPSYEQYF
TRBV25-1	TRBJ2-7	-	CASSPPGRSYEQYF
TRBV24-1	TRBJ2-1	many	CATSAPGGDEQFF
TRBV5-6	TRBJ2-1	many	CASSKVGGGRDEQFF
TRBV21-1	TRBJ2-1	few	CASSKALCTSVEQFF
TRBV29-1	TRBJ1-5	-	CSVTDGSNQPQHF
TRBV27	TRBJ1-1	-	CASSLGTPNTEAFF
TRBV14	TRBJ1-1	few	CASSQDLGVVNTEAFF
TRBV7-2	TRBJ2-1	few	CASSLEFAVNEQFF
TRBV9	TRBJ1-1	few	CASSKKGLDTEAFF
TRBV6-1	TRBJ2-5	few	CASSERGVGETQYF
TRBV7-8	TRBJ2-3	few	CASSQPTGGTDTQYF
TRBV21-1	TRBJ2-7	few	CASSTHDEQYF
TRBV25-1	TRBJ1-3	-	CASSEERSGNTIYF
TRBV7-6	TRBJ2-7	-	CASSLAADRLNEQYF
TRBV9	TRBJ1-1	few	CASSGSTGRDTEAFF
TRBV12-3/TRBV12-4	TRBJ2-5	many	CASSLNRGEETQYF
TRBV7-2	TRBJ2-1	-	CASSTSGGANEQFF
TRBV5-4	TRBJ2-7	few	CASSLNRGQSSYEQYF
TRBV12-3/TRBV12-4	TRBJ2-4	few	CASSSGLAVGVGIQYF
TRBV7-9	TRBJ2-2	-	CASSPSENPGELFF
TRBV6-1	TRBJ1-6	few	CASTSEHNSPLHF
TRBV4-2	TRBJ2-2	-	CASSFREMNTGELFF
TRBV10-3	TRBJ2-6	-	CATPSGGRNSGANVLTF
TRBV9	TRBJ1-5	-	CASSPGQPSGQPQHF
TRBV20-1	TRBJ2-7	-	CSARGSTSNYEQYF
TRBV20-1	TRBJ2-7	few	CSASACCGEGGDEQYF
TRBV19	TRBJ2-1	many	CASSISVTYNEQFF
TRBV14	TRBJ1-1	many	CASSRKAGQMNTEAFF
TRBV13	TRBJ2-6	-	CASSFRTASGANVLTF
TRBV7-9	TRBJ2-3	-	CASSWDRGRDGDTQYF
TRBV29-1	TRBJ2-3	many	CSVAAGAADTQYF
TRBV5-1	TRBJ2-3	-	CASSSGLAGSDTQYF
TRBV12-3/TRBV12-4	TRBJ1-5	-	CASSPDRVGQPQHF
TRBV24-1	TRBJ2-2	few	CATSDEQARNTGELFF
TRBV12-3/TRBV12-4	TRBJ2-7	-	CASSSPGLGVYEQYF
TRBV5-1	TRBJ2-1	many	CASSLAREGNNEQFF
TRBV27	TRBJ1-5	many	CASSPGQGAGQPQHF
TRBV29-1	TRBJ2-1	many	CSVEVNHEQFF
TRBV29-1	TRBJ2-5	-	CSVGQIANQETQYF
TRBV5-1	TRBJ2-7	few	CASSSPGGGRAYEQYF
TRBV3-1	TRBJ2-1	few	CASTPPWGHNEQFF